A single sample gave rise to the 3 T cell receptor beta chains below, sequenced in a study of neurological immune-mediated disorders (dated by TCRdb to about 2019). The time point label here, explained by the study, means: longitudinal time-point 3. Receptors were amplified or captured by 5' RACE. TCRdb shows the sequencer as Illumina HiSeq 2500. Clones were called with MiXCR by TCRdb after fastp trimmed the public reads at Q25, and only in-frame beta chains were retained. All rows with the same CDR3 protein become a single entry with the most common DNA and genes. This sample is represented by tens of thousands of distinct CDR3 sequences; roughly 8.3% of them were singletons. The ten largest clones represent roughly 2% of the sample. The sample taken for sequencing was PBMCs. All receptors derive from a woman between 40 and 50 years old in good health.

This clonotype was counted many times. The rearrangement joins TRBV27 to TRBJ2-7; D is perhaps TRBD1 (7 bases). CDR3 length: 14 residues. Trimming took off 6 bases at V and 4 bases at J, with 16 bases between the two ends. Germline V gene lookup returns CDR1 MNHEY and CDR2 SMNVEV (reference sequence). The CDR3 sequence: CASSRTGGGYEQYF. DNA for the CDR3: TGTGCCAGCAGCAGGACAGGTGGAGGGTACGAGCAGTACTTC.

Many counts were recorded for this clonotype. V usage is TRBV12-3 or TRBV12-4 and J usage is TRBJ1-2, with D hard to call. Trimming pared 2 bases from V and 7 bases from J, leaving 11 bases between. This CDR3 comprises 13 residues. CDR3 in DNA: TGTGCCAGCAGTTTATCTTACAGTTCTGGCTACACCTTC. This gives the protein CASSLSYSSGYTF.

There are many counts of this clonotype. The chain couples TRBV15 to TRBJ2-5; no clear D. CDR3 length equals 13 residues. Germline values: CDR1 LNHNV, CDR2 YYDKDF (reference sequence). Trimming stripped 3 bases from V and 3 bases from J, with 8 bases between. The chain's CDR3 is CATSRETKETQYF. CDR3 in DNA: TGTGCCACCAGCAGGGAGACCAAAGAGACCCAGTACTTC.